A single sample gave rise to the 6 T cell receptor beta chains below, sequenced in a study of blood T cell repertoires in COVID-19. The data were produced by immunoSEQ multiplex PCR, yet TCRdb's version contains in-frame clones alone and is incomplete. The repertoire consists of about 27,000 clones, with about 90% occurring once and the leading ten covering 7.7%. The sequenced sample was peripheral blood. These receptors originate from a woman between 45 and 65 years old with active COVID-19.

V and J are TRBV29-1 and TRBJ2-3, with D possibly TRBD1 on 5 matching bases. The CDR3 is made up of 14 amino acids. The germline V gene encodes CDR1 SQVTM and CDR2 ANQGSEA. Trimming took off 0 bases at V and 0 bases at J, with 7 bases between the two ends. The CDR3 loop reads CSVEDQGSTDTQYF. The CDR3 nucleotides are TGCAGCGTTGAAGACCAGGGAAGCACAGATACGCAGTATTTT.

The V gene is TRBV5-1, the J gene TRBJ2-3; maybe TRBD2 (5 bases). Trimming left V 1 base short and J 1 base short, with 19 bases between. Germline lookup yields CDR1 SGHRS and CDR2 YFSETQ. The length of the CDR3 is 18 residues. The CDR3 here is CASSLSGGLNKGTDTQYF. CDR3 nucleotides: TGCGCCAGCAGCTTGTCTGGCGGACTGAACAAAGGCACAGATACGCAGTATTTT.

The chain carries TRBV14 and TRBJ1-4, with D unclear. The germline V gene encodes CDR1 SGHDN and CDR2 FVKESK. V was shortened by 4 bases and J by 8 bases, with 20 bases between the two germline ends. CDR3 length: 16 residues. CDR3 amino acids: CASSPKEAWNVEKLFF. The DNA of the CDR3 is TGTGCCAGCAGCCCCAAAGAGGCGTGGAATGTCGAAAAACTGTTTTTT.

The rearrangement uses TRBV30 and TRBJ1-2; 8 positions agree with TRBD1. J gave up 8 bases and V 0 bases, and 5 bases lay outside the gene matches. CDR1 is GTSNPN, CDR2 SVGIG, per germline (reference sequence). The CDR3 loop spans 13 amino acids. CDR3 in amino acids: CAWSVRDRGGYTF. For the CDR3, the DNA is TGTGCCTGGAGTGTAAGAGACAGGGGCGGCTACACCTTC.

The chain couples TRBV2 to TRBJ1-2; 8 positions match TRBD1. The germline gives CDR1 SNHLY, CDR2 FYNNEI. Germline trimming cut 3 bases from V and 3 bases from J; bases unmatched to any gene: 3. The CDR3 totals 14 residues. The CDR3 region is CASSELTGDYGYTF. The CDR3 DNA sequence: TGTGCCAGCAGTGAGCTGACAGGGGACTATGGCTACACCTTC.

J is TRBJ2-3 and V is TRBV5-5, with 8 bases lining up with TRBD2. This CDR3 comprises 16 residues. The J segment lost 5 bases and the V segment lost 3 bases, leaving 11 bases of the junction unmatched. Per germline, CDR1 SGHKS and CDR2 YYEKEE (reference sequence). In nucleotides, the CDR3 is TGTGCCAGCAGCTCACCTTTGGCGGGAGGTGTAGATACGCAGTATTTT. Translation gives CASSSPLAGGVDTQYF.